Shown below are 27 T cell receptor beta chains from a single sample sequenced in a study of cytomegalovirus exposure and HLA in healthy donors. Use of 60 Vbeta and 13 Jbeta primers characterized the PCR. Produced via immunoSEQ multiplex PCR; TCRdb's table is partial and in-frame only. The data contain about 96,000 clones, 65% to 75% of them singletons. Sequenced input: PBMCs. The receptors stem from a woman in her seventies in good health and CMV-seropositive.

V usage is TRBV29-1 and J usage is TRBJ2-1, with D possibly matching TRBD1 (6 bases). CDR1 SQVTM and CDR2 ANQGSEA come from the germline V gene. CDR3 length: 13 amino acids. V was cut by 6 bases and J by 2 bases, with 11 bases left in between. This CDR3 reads CSVWTDTYNEQFF. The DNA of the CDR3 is TGCAGCGTGTGGACAGACACCTACAATGAGCAGTTCTTC.

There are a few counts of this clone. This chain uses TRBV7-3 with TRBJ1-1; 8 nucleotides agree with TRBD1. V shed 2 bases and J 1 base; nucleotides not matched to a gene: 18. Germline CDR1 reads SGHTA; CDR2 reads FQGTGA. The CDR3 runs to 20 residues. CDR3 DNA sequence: TGTGCCAGCAGCTTAGGCCCCCCGGTAGTCGGACAGGGTACGAACACTGAAGCTTTCTTT. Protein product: CASSLGPPVVGQGTNTEAFF.

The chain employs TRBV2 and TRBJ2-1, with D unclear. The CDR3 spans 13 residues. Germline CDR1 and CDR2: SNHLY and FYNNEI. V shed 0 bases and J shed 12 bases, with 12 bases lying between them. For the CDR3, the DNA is TGTGCCAGCAGTGAAGCCCTTAACAAATGGCAGTTCTTC. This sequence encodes CASSEALNKWQFF.

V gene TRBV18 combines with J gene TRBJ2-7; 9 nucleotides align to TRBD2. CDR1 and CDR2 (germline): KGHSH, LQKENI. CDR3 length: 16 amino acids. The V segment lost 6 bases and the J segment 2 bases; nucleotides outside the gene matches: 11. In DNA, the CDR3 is TGTGCCAGCTCGTCGGCTCTAGCGGGGATGACCTACGAGCAGTACTTC. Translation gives CASSSALAGMTYEQYF.

Here the CDR3 reads CASKSRGLRETQYF. In nucleotides, the CDR3 is TGTGCCAGCAAAAGTCGGGGTCTTCGAGAGACCCAGTACTTC. V and J are TRBV28 and TRBJ2-5; D is possibly TRBD2 (5 bases). Germline V gene lookup returns CDR1 MDHEN and CDR2 SYDVKM. V lost 7 bases and J lost 4, with 16 bases in between. CDR3 length: 14 amino acids.

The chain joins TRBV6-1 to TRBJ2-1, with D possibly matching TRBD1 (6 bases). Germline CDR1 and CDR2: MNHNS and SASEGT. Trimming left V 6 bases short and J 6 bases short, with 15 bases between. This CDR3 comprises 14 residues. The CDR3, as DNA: TGTGCCAGCAGGGAAAGCACAGGGTTCAATGAGCAGTTCTTC. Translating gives CASRESTGFNEQFF.

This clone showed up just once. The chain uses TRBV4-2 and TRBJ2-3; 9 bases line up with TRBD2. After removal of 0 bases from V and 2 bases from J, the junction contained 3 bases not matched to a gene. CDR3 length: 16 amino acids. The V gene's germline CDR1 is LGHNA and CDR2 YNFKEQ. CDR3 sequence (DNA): TGTGCCAGCAGCCAAGATCGACTAGCGGTCACAGATACGCAGTATTTT. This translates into CASSQDRLAVTDTQYF.

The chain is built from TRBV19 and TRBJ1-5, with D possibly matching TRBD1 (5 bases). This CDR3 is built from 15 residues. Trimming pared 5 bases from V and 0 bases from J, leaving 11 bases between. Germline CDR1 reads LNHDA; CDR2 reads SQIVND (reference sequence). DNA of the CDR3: TGTGCCAGTAGTCCGGGGGGGGATAGCAATCAGCCCCAGCATTTT. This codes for CASSPGGDSNQPQHF. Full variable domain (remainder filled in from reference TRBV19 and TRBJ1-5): DGGITQSPKYLFRKEGQNVTLSCEQNLNHDAMYWYRQDPGQGLRLIYYSQIVNDFQKGDIAEGYSVSREKKESFPLTVTSAQKNPTAFYLCASSPGGDSNQPQHFGDGTRLSIL.

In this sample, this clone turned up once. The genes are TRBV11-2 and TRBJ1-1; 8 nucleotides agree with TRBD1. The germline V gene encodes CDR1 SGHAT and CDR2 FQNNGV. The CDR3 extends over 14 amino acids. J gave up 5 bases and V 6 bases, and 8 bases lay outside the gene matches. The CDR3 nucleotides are TGTGCCAGCAGTTTAAATCACAGGGGGACTGAAGCTTTCTTT. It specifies CASSLNHRGTEAFF.

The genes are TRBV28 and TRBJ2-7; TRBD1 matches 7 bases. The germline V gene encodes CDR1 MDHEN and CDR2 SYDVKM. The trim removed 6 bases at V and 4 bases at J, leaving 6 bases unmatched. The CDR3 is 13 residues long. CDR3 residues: CASSPGQKYEQYF. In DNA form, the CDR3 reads TGTGCCAGCAGCCCGGGACAGAAGTACGAGCAGTACTTC.

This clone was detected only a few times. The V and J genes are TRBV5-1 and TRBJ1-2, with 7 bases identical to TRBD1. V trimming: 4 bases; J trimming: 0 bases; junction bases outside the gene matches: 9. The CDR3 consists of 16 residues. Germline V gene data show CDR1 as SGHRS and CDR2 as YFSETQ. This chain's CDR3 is CASSPNGQVANYGYTF. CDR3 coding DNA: TGCGCCAGCAGCCCCAACGGACAGGTAGCTAACTATGGCTACACCTTC.

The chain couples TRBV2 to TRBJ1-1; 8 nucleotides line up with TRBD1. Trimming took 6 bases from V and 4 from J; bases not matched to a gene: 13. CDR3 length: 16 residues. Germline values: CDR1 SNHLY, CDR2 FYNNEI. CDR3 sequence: CASSRTGSGVSTEAFF. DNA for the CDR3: TGTGCCAGCAGCCGGACAGGGTCAGGGGTCAGCACTGAAGCTTTCTTT.

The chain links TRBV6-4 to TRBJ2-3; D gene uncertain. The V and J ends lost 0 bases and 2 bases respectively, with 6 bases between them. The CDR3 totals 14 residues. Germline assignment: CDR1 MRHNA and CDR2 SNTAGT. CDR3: CASSDSSSTDTQYF. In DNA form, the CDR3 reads TGTGCCAGCAGTGACTCCTCCTCCACAGATACGCAGTATTTT.

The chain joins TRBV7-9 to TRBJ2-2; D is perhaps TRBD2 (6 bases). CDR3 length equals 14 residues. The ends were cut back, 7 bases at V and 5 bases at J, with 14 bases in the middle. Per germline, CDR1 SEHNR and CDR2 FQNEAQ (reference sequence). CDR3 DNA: TGTGCCAGCACTCTAGGCGGGAATACCGGGGAGCTGTTTTTT. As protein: CASTLGGNTGELFF.

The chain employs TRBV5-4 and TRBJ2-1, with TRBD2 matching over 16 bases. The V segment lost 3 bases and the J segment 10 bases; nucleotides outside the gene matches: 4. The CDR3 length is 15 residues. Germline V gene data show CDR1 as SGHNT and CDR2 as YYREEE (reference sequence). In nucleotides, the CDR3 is TGTGCCAGCAGCTCGGGACTAGCGGGAGGGGGGGAGCAGTTCTTC. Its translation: CASSSGLAGGGEQFF.

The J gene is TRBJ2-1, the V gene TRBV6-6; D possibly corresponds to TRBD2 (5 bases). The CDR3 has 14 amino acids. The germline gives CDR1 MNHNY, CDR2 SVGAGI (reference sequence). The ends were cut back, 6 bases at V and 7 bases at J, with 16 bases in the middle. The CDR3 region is CASSPGHRGNEQFF. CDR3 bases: TGTGCCAGCAGCCCCGGGCATCGGGGTAATGAGCAGTTCTTC.

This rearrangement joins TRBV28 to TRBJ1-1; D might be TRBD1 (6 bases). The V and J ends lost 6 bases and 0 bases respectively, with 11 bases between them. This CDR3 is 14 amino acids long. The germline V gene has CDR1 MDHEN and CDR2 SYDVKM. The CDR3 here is CASRPDSVNTEAFF. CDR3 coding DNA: TGTGCCAGCAGGCCGGACAGCGTGAACACTGAAGCTTTCTTT.

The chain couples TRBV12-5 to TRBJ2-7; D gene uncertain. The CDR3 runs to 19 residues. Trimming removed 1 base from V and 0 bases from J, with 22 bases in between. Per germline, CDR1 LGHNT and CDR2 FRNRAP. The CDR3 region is CASGLGIRQVPQLSYEQYF. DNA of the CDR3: TGTGCTAGTGGTTTGGGAATAAGACAAGTCCCCCAACTCTCCTACGAGCAGTACTTC. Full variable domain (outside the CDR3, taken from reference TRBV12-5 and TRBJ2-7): DARVTQTPRHKVTEMGQEVTMRCQPILGHNTVFWYRQTMMQGLELLAYFRNRAPLDDSGMPKDRFSAEMPDATLATLKIQPSEPRDSAVYFCASGLGIRQVPQLSYEQYFGPGTRLTVT.

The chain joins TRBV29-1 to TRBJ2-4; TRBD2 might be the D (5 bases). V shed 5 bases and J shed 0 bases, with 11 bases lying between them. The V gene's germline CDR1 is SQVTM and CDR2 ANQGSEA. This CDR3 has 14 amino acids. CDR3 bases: TGCAGCGTTAGGGAGACTCTAGCCAAAAACATTCAGTACTTC. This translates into CSVRETLAKNIQYF.

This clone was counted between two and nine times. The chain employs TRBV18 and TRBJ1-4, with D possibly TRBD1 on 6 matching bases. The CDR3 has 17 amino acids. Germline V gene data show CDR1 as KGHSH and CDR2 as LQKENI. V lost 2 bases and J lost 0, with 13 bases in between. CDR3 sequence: CASSPATGYATNEKLFF. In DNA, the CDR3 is TGTGCCAGCTCACCAGCGACAGGATATGCAACTAATGAAAAACTGTTTTTT.

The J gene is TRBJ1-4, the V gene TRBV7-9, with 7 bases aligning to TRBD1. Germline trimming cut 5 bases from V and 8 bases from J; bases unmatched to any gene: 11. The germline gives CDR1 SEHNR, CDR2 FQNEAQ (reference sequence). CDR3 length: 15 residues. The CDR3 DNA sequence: TGTGCCAGCAGCCGGCTTGTAGGGGGCGGAGAAAAACTGTTTTTT. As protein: CASSRLVGGGEKLFF.

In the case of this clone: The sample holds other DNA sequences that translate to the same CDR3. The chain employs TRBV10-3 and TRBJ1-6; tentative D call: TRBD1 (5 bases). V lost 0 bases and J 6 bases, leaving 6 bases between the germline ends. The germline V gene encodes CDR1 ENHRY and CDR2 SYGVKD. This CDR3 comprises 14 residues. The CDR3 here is CAISESQGNSPLHF. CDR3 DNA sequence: TGTGCCATCAGTGAGTCCCAGGGTAATTCACCCCTCCACTTT.

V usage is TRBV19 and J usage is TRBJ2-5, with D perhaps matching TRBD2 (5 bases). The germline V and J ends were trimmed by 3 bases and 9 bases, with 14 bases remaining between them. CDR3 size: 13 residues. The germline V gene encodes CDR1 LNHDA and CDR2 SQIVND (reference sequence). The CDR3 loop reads CASSIAGTEAQYF. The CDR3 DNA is TGTGCCAGTAGTATCGCAGGCACGGAGGCCCAGTACTTC.

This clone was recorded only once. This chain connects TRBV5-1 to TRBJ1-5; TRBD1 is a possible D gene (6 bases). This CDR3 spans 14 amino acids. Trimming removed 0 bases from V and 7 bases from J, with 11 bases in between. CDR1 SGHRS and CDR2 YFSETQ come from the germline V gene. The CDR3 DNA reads TGCGCCAGCAGCTTGGAGTCAGGGGTACAGCCCCAGCATTTT. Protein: CASSLESGVQPQHF. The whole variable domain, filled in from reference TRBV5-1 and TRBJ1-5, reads KAGVTQTPRYLIKTRGQQVTLSCSPISGHRSVSWYQQTPGQGLQFLFEYFSETQRNKGNFPGRFSGRQFSNSRSEMNVSTLELGDSALYLCASSLESGVQPQHFGDGTRLSIL.

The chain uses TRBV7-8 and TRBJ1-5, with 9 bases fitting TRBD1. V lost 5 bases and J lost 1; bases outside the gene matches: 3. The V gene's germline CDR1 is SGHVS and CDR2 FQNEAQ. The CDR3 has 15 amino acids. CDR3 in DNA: TGTGCCAGCAGCATGACAGGGGGAAGCAATCAGCCCCAGCATTTT. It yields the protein CASSMTGGSNQPQHF.

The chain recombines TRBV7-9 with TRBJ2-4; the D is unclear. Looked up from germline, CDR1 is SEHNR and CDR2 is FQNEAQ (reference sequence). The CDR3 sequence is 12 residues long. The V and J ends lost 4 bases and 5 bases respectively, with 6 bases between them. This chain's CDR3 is CASSWSENIQYF. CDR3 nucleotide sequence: TGTGCCAGCAGCTGGTCAGAAAACATTCAGTACTTC. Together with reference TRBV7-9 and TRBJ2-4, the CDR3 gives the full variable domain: DTGVSQNPRHKITKRGQNVTFRCDPISEHNRLYWYRQTLGQGPEFLTYFQNEAQLEKSRLLSDRFSAERPKGSFSTLEIQRTEQGDSAMYLCASSWSENIQYFGAGTRLSVL.

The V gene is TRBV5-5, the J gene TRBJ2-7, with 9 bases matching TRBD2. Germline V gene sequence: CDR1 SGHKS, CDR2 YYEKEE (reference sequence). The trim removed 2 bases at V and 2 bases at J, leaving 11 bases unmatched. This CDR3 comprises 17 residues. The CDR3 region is CASSFHPSGIGTYEQYF. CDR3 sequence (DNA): TGTGCCAGCAGCTTTCACCCTAGCGGGATTGGCACCTACGAGCAGTACTTC.